Listed below are T cell receptor beta chains from one sample, sequenced in a study of T cell responses to AZD1222 COVID-19 vaccine. The data were produced by immunoSEQ multiplex PCR, yet TCRdb's version contains in-frame clones alone and is incomplete. The table records about 140,000 clones, more than 90% of them present only once. The sample in question was peripheral blood, obtained on day 0 of AZD1222 vaccination. These receptors originate from an adult in good health. Each CDR3 is given with its conserved first and last residue. Fields, in order: clone size, V gene, CDR3 protein. For some rows the clone size is stated as once, few or many, or as a class when expanded; others skip it.

NA	TRBV25-1	CATQRRQDSNQPQHF
NA	TRBV10-2	CASIKRWGSTDTQYF
NA	TRBV5-1	CASTQGGQGVSETQYF
NA	TRBV7-8	CASSLRRGGHWAFF
few	TRBV10-3	CAISEQGPMNTEAFF
NA	TRBV5-8	CASSLSGVNEQFF
once	TRBV28	CASSLGQARNSPLHF
NA	TRBV19	CASIQNSNQPQHF
NA	TRBV7-8	CASSLRLTASGNTIYF
NA	TRBV9	CASSVSGTGPTGELFF
NA	TRBV18	CASSPPYGQGKNYGYTF
NA	TRBV27	CASSLAPGGEAFF
NA	TRBV5-8	CASSFLISGNTIYF
NA	TRBV19	CASKDSYSNQPQHF
NA	TRBV6-5	CASAPGYSNQPQHF
NA	TRBV7-9	CASSLVAGQGTHEQYF
NA	TRBV28	CASSLLNRAISYEQYF
NA	TRBV3-1/TRBV3-2	CASSQAGGPRTDTQYF
NA	TRBV6-1	CASSVSGTALPYEQYF
NA	TRBV5-1	CASSLNEQYF
NA	TRBV3-1/TRBV3-2	CASSRGQGTTNEKLFF
NA	TRBV7-2	CASSPLRGRGQDTQYF
NA	TRBV18	CASSPPTPGQSNEQFF
NA	TRBV6-1	CASSETANPSYNEQFF
NA	TRBV19	CASSLRGGQPQHF
NA	TRBV5-1	CASSLGDSSGNTIYF
NA	TRBV7-8	CASSLGVAGGIGELFF
NA	TRBV2	CASNQPLDSPNGYTF
few	TRBV28	CAIGTTGNTIYF
NA	TRBV7-9	CASSPGLRMGEAFF
NA	TRBV18	CASSSDLGEKLFF
NA	TRBV23-1	CASSRNSVAYEQYF
NA	TRBV12-3/TRBV12-4	CASSRGDLGFF
NA	TRBV2	CASSGGGRNQPQHF
NA	TRBV18	CASSRREGTQYF
NA	TRBV28	CASSLFQTGELFF
NA	TRBV27	CASSFRGYNYGYTF